This T cell receptor beta chain comes out of a study of cytomegalovirus exposure and HLA in healthy donors. Likely unrecorded immune exposures existed in these nominally healthy donors. Use of 60 Vbeta and 13 Jbeta primers characterized the PCR. The table came from immunoSEQ multiplex PCR; TCRdb's copy has only in-frame clones and leaves some out. In the table there are under 100,000 clones, about three quarters of which are singletons. Note on this clone: As yet, its antigen is unknown.

The germline V gene encodes CDR1 MNHNY and CDR2 SVGAGI (reference sequence). V dropped 6 bases and J dropped 2; count of bases not matched to a gene: 5. This CDR3 region has 15 residues. Study-wide points: The study had only CMV serostatus as immune exposure information. In the analysis, some V segments, TRBV6-2 and TRBV6-3 included, were excluded as indistinguishable.

The sequence derives from a boy younger than 18 in good health and CMV-seronegative. The specimen was PBMCs. The chain uses TRBV6-6 and TRBJ1-5; 9 positions agree with TRBD1. CDR3 loop: CASRQQGAGNQPQHF. For the CDR3, the DNA is TGTGCCAGCAGACAACAGGGGGCAGGCAATCAGCCCCAGCATTTT.